This record covers a single TCR beta chain. This sample is drawn from a study of blood T cell repertoires in COVID-19. Each participant's cohort was designated according to participant-reported clinical history. Per the original data handling: Amplification of reference gene primers provided the estimated nucleated cell counts. Method: immunoSEQ multiplex PCR; TCRdb's copy keeps in-frame clones and lacks some. The DNA was the basis for D and trimming; V, J and clone size are from that table. The sample has fewer than 250,000 clones, more than 75% seen once; the top ten hold roughly a sixth. V was cut by 2 bases and J by 8 bases, with 23 bases left in between. Germline CDR1 MNHNS, CDR2 SASEGT. CDR3 length: 17 amino acids.

This clonotype originated in a woman aged 45-59 years with acute COVID-19. This chain joins TRBV6-1 and TRBJ2-3; tentatively, D is TRBD2 (7 bases). The sequencing input was PBMCs or T cells enriched from blood (not recorded which). The CDR3 coding sequence is TGTGCCAGCAGTGAACGAGGTCTGGGCGGGGGCAGGGGTACGCAGTATTTT. Protein product: CASSERGLGGGRGTQYF.